This note documents a single T cell receptor beta chain sequence. Compared with germline, one end of the junction differs, possibly owing to a read error. Priming with a constant-region primer yielded TCR beta cDNA from about 510 ng total RNA. Each TCR beta library was derived from three nested multiplex PCR rounds that employed slightly modified ARM-PCR. TRBV1-TRBV30 forward primers paired with a C-beta reverse primer drove the first two PCR rounds, ten to eleven cycles each. One entry per CDR3 protein, called by TCRdb with MiXCR from the multiplex PCR reads. The sample contains about 84,000 distinct CDR3 sequences, roughly 72% of which appear only once. The sample is drawn from a study of tumor-infiltrating lymphocytes in primary liver carcinoma. Background on the study: Patients comprised men and women whose ages fell between 30 and 69 years.

The CDR3 has 13 residues. The study co-extracted DNA and RNA from around 18-30 mg of unsorted bulk tissue. At sampling, these chronic HBV carriers had received no treatment. Per tumor, sampling covered five separate regions. The proportion of viable tumor cells exceeded 85% in every tumor sample. J is TRBJ1-2 and V is TRBV12-3 or TRBV12-4, with 8 bases identical to TRBD1. The sample comprised liver tumor tissue from sampling region 1. Subset of the sample: tumor region T1, superior pole. The sequence was collected from a man aged 35-49 years with primary liver carcinoma and hepatitis B virus infection. CDR3 DNA: TGTGCCAGTAGTTCCAGGGGGCTCGGGGGCTACACCTTC. This sequence encodes CASSSRGLGGYTF.